A single T cell receptor (beta chain) is shown here with its context. Its antigen is as yet unknown. This entry comes from a study of T cell responses to AZD1222 COVID-19 vaccine. Across the whole study: The analysis combined second doses at about 4 or about 12 weeks.

Only in-frame clones appear in the TCRdb table, and some are missing; sequencing was by immunoSEQ multiplex PCR. The sample holds roughly 120,000 clones, around 88% seen once. CDR3 length: 16 residues. Notes on the study in general: After the peak T cell response, and only then, were repertoires sampled.

The sample here was peripheral blood, taken on day 0 of AZD1222 vaccination. This chain joins TRBV21-1 and TRBJ1-5. TRBV21-1 is an annotated pseudogene. The sequence was obtained from an adult in good health. The CDR3 nucleotides read TGTGCCAGCAGCAAGGGGGAGGCGGAGAGTAATCAGCCCCAGCATTTT. Protein product: CASSKGEAESNQPQHF.